This passage covers 7 T cell receptor beta chains from one sample sequenced in a study of blood T cells in healthy people across ages. A second PCR of about 7 to 12 cycles used a sample-barcoded 5' primer and a J-beta primer mix. MiXCR, applied by TCRdb to the 5' RACE reads, yields one record per CDR3 protein. Here the sample spans 1 million or so distinct CDR3 sequences, 35% to 50% being singletons. The sequenced material came from blood. Receptor source: a woman aged 60-75 years in good health.

In nucleotides, the CDR3 is TGTGCCATCGGGGGTAGCGGGATATGGGAGACCCAGTACTTC. Its translation: CAIGGSGIWETQYF. This chain joins TRBV6-1 and TRBJ2-5; TRBD2 matches at 8 bases. The junction had 12 bases not matched to a gene; V was cut back by 10 bases and J by 5 bases. This CDR3 has 14 residues. Germline values: CDR1 MNHNS, CDR2 SASEGT.

The chain links TRBV11-2 to TRBJ2-1; TRBD1 matches at 7 bases. Unmatched junction bases numbered 2, after V lost 2 bases and J lost 4 bases. The germline V gene has CDR1 SGHAT and CDR2 FQNNGV. CDR3 length: 14 residues. CDR3 amino acids: CASSLQGVYNEQFF. The CDR3 region has the DNA TGTGCCAGCAGCTTACAGGGGGTTTACAATGAGCAGTTCTTC. Drawing the rest from reference TRBV11-2 and TRBJ2-1, the complete variable domain is EAGVAQSPRYKIIEKRQSVAFWCNPISGHATLYWYQQILGQGPKLLIQFQNNGVVDDSQLPKDRFSAERLKGVDSTLKIQPAKLEDSAVYLCASSLQGVYNEQFFGPGTRLTVL.

J is TRBJ2-1 and V is TRBV7-9; 11 positions agree with TRBD2. Trimming removed 5 bases from V and 6 bases from J; junction bases left unmatched: 9. The CDR3 extends over 16 amino acids. Looked up from germline, CDR1 is SEHNR and CDR2 is FQNEAQ (reference sequence). The DNA of the CDR3 is TGTGCCAGCAGCCCCCGACTAGCGGGATCCATCAATGAGCAGTTCTTC. Translating gives CASSPRLAGSINEQFF.

V and J are TRBV27 and TRBJ2-1; D remains unclear. Between the trimmed V and J ends, which lost 5 bases and 1 base, there was a span of 9 bases. Per the germline V gene, CDR1 is MNHEY and CDR2 is SMNVEV (reference sequence). The CDR3 loop spans 14 amino acids. CDR3 sequence (DNA): TGTGCCAGCAGTGTGTCACAATCCTACAATGAGCAGTTCTTC. Translation gives CASSVSQSYNEQFF.

The V gene is TRBV12-3 or TRBV12-4, the J gene TRBJ2-2; the D gene is possibly TRBD1 (6 bases). V lost 3 bases and J 5 bases, leaving 13 bases between the germline ends. The CDR3 spans 15 residues. CDR3 sequence: CASSFNRVGTGELFF. The CDR3 nucleotides are TGTGCCAGCAGTTTTAACAGGGTAGGAACCGGGGAGCTGTTTTTT.

The V and J genes are TRBV4-2 and TRBJ1-2, with 9 bases matching TRBD1. Germline V gene sequence: CDR1 LGHNA, CDR2 YNFKEQ. V was pared by 1 base and J by 12 bases, with 6 bases of the junction left unmatched. The CDR3 loop spans 13 amino acids. This CDR3 is CASSQGTGTGHTF. The CDR3 nucleotides read TGTGCCAGCAGCCAAGGTACCGGGACAGGGCACACCTTC.

The rearrangement links TRBV7-9 to TRBJ2-1; TRBD2 matches 14 bases. CDR3 length: 20 residues. CDR1 and CDR2 from the germline V gene are SEHNR and FQNEAQ (reference sequence). The V and J ends lost 1 base and 0 bases, in that order; junction bases with no gene match: 8. CDR3 in DNA: TGTGCCAGCAGCTTAGGGGCCCTGGGGACTAGCGGGAGCTCCTACAATGAGCAGTTCTTC. Its translation: CASSLGALGTSGSSYNEQFF.